Included here is one T cell receptor (beta chain) sequence, with context. Its antigen is still unknown. These data belong to a study of T cell responses to AZD1222 COVID-19 vaccine. Study background: Second-dose intervals of approximately 4 or approximately 12 weeks were pooled.

This CDR3 has 15 amino acids. Germline V gene lookup returns CDR1 GTSNPN and CDR2 SVGIG (reference sequence). V was cut by 2 bases and J by 1 base, with 11 bases left in between. Findings of the study overall: At baseline, just 5 or 6 AZD1222 recipients tested seropositive. The donors showed a predominance of white British ancestry and of females, with possible underestimation of clonal diversity. At 160-218 and 743-854, vaccine-associated CD4 TCRs were dominant, and they spanned spike.

Only in-frame clones appear in the TCRdb table, and some are missing; sequencing was by immunoSEQ multiplex PCR. The sample holds roughly 120,000 clones, about 85% seen once. The chain carries TRBV30 and TRBJ2-2; D may be TRBD1 (6 bases). The sequence derives from an adult in good health. This sample comprised peripheral blood, obtained on day 0 of AZD1222 vaccination. CDR3 protein: CAWSFQGQNTGELFF. CDR3 bases: TGTGCCTGGAGTTTTCAGGGGCAGAACACCGGGGAGCTGTTTTTT.